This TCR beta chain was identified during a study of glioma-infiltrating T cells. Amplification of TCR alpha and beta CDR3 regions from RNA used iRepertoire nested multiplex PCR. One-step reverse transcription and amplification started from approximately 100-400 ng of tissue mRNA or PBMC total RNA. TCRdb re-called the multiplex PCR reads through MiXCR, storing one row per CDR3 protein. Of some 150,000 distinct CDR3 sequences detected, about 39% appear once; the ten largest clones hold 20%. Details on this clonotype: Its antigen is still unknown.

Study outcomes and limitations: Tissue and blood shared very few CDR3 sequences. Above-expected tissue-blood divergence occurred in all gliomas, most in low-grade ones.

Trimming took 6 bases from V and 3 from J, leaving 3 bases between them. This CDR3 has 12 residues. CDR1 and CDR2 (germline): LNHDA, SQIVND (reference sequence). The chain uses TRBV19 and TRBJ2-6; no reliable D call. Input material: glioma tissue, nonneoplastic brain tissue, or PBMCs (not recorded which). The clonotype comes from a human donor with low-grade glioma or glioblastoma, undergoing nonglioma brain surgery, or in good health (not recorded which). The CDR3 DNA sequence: TGTGCCAGTAGAGGTGGGGCCAACGTCCTGACTTTC. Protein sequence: CASRGGANVLTF. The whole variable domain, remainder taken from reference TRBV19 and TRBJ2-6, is DGGITQSPKYLFRKEGQNVTLSCEQNLNHDAMYWYRQDPGQGLRLIYYSQIVNDFQKGDIAEGYSVSREKKESFPLTVTSAQKNPTAFYLCASRGGANVLTFGAGSRLTVL.